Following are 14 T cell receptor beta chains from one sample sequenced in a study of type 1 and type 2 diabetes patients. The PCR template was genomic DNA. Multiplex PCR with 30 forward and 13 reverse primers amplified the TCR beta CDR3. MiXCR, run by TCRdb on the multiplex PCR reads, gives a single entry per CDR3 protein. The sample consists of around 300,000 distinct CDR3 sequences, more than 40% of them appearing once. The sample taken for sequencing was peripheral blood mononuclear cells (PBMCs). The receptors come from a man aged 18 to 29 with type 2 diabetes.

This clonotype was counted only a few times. CDR3 residues: CASSLKASGGYEQYF. CDR3 DNA sequence: TGTGCCAGCAGTTTGAAAGCTAGCGGGGGCTACGAGCAGTACTTC. This rearrangement joins TRBV12-3 or TRBV12-4 to TRBJ2-7; 10 nucleotides line up with TRBD2. The length of the CDR3 is 15 residues. Trimming removed 3 bases from V and 3 bases from J; junction bases left unmatched: 5.

The CDR3 loop is CASNPGQMNTEAFF. For the CDR3, the DNA is TGTGCCAGTAATCCAGGACAGATGAACACTGAAGCTTTCTTT. The V and J genes are TRBV19 and TRBJ1-1; maybe TRBD1 (6 bases). Germline V lookup: CDR1 LNHDA, CDR2 SQIVND (reference sequence). The CDR3 length is 14 residues. V gave up 7 bases and J gave up 0 bases, with 12 bases separating them.

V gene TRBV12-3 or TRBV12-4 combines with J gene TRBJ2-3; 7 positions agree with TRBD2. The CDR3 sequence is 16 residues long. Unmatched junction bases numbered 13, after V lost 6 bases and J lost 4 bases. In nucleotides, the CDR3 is TGTGCCAGCAGCCTGCTAGCGGCCGGAGCGGCAGATACGCAGTATTTT. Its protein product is CASSLLAAGAADTQYF.

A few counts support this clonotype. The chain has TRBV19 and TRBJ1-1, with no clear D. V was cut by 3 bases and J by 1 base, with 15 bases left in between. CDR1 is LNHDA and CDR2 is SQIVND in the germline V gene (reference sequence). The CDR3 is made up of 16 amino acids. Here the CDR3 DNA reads TGTGCCAGTAGTATGGAAGGGTCCCCGAAGAACACTGAAGCTTTCTTT. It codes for CASSMEGSPKNTEAFF. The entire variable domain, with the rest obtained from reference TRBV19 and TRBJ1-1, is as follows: DGGITQSPKYLFRKEGQNVTLSCEQNLNHDAMYWYRQDPGQGLRLIYYSQIVNDFQKGDIAEGYSVSREKKESFPLTVTSAQKNPTAFYLCASSMEGSPKNTEAFFGQGTRLTVV.

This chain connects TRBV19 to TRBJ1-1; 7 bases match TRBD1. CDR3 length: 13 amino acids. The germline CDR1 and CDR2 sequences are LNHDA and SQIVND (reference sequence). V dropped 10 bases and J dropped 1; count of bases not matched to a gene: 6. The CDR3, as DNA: TGTGCCACCCGACAGGGTAAGAACACTGAAGCTTTCTTT. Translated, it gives CATRQGKNTEAFF.

CDR3 DNA sequence: TGTGCCATCAGCCCGGGACAGGTTGGTGAGCAGTTCTTC. Translating it yields CAISPGQVGEQFF. V usage is TRBV2 and J usage is TRBJ2-1; 8 nucleotides line up with TRBD1. The CDR3 contains 13 residues. Germline lookup yields CDR1 SNHLY and CDR2 FYNNEI. Unmatched junction bases numbered 11, after V lost 10 bases and J lost 9 bases.

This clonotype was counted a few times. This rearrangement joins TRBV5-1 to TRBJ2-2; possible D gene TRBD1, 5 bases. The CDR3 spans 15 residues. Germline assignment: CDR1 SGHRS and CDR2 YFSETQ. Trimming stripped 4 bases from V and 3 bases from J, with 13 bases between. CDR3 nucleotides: TGCGCCAGCAGCAAGGGGTTCCTCGACACCGGGGAGCTGTTTTTT. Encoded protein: CASSKGFLDTGELFF.

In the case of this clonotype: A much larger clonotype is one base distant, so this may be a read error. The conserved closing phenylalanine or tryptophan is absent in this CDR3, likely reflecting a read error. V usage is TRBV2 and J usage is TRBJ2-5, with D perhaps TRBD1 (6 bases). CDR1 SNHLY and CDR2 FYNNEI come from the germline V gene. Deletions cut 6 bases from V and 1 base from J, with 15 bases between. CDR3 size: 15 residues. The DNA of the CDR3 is TGTGCCAGCAGACCCCGGACAGCTTTCCAAGAGACCCAGTACCTC. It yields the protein CASRPRTAFQETQYL.

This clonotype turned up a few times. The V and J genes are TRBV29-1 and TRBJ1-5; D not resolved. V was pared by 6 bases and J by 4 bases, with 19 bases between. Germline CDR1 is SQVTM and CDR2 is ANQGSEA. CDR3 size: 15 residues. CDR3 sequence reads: CSVIGEGTGNQPQHF. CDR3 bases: TGCAGCGTCATAGGAGAGGGTACTGGGAATCAGCCCCAGCATTTT.

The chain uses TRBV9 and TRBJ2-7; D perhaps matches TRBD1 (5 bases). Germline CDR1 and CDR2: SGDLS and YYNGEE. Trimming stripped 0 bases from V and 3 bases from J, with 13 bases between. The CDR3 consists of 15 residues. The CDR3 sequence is CASSVAGISGYEQYF. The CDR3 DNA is TGTGCCAGCAGCGTAGCAGGGATAAGTGGCTACGAGCAGTACTTC.

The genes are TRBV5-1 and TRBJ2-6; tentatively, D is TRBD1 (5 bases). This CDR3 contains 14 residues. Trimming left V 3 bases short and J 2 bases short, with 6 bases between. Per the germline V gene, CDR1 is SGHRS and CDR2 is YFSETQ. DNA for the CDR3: TGCGCCAGCAGCTCAGGGACTGGGGCCAACGTCCTGACTTTC. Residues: CASSSGTGANVLTF.

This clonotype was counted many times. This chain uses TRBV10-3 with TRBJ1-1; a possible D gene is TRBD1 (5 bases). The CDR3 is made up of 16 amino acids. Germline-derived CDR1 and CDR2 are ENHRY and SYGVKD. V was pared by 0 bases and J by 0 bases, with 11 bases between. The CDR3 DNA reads TGTGCCATCAGTGAGTCGTGGGGGTTGGTGAACACTGAAGCTTTCTTT. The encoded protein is CAISESWGLVNTEAFF.

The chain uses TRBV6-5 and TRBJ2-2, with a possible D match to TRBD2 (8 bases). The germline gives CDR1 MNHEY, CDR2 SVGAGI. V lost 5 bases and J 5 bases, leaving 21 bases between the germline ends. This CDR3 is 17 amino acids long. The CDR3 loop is CASSRRGGRGRTGELFF. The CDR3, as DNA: TGTGCCAGCAGTCGCCGGGGGGGGAGGGGGCGTACCGGGGAGCTGTTTTTT.

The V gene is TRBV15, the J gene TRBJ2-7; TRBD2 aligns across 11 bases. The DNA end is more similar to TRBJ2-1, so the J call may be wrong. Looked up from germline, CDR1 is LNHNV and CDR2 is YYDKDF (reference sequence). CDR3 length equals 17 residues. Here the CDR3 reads CATSKRGSGRDPREQFF. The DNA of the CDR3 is TGTGCCACCAGCAAAAGAGGTAGCGGGAGGGACCCAAGAGAGCAGTTCTTC.